This T cell receptor beta chain originates from a study of shared clonotypes between healthy human individuals. The donors, all of them Caucasian adults, lived in Nashville, Tennessee. Naive CD4+ cells were CD45RA-selected; the remaining cells were memory. Broader study findings: Rarefaction showed sorted-subset sequencing was incomplete despite large depth.

Assay used: immunoSEQ multiplex PCR; TCRdb lists only in-frame clones, some missing. Seen here are approximately 980,000 clones, 60% to 85% observed once, and the top ten hold about 1.5%. Comments on this clone: Antigen specificity is unknown.

Sequencing input: memory CD4+ T cells sorted from blood. The subset was: CD45RA-negative fraction. The source is a man younger than 35 in good health.

For the CDR3, the DNA is TGTGCCAGCAGCTTCCCCGACAGTTTACTATACTTC. It translates to CASSFPDSLLYF. The chain links TRBV7-9 to TRBJ2-4, with D possibly TRBD1 on 5 matching bases. Germline values: CDR1 SEHNR, CDR2 FQNEAQ (reference sequence). Deletions cut 3 bases from V and 16 bases from J, with 16 bases between. The CDR3 has 12 residues. Drawing the rest from reference TRBV7-9 and TRBJ2-4, the complete variable domain is DTGVSQNPRHKITKRGQNVTFRCDPISEHNRLYWYRQTLGQGPEFLTYFQNEAQLEKSRLLSDRFSAERPKGSFSTLEIQRTEQGDSAMYLCASSFPDSLLYFGAGTRLSVL.